This T cell receptor beta chain was observed in a study of T cells in localized non-small cell lung cancer. This clone appeared once. What it recognizes is unknown. Sequenced by immunoSEQ multiplex PCR; TCRdb stores in-frame clones only, minus some. This sample has tens of thousands of clones; approximately 90% occur once, and the top ten carry less than 9%. Study-level findings and limits: In uninvolved adjacent lung, T cell clonality reached its highest value, exceeding tumor. Greater T cell density in blood accompanied longer overall survival.

The material sequenced was peripheral blood, taken before any cancer treatment. The receptor was isolated from a woman aged 18-49 years with stage III lung adenocarcinoma.

The CDR3 nucleotides read TGTGCCAGCAGCCCCACCGGGACAGGGCTGAACACTGAAGCTTTCTTT. This encodes CASSPTGTGLNTEAFF. The V gene is TRBV5-4, the J gene TRBJ1-1, with TRBD1 matching 9 bases. Trimming cost V 4 bases and J 0 bases; bases outside gene matches: 7. Per germline, CDR1 SGHNT and CDR2 YYREEE (reference sequence). The CDR3 is 16 amino acids. Full variable domain (missing parts from reference TRBV5-4 and TRBJ1-1): ETGVTQSPTHLIKTRGQQVTLRCSSQSGHNTVSWYQQALGQGPQFIFQYYREEENGRGNFPPRFSGLQFPNYSSELNVNALELDDSALYLCASSPTGTGLNTEAFFGQGTRLTVV.